There are many counts of the clone carrying this TCR beta chain. The V gene end was trimmed by 3 bases and the J gene end by 5 bases; junction bases not matched to a gene: 5. The CDR3 sequence is 15 residues long. TCRdb fed the 5' RACE reads into MiXCR, producing one record per CDR3 protein. The table records a few hundred thousand distinct CDR3 sequences, approximately 12% of them present only once. This sample was included in a study of identical twins. Only healthy Caucasians were enrolled as donors. The sample also formed part of further work on yellow fever vaccine responses in identical twins. That paper states: Among the twins, the vaccine T cell response reportedly seemed partly convergent and partly personalized.

The chain recombines TRBV12-3 or TRBV12-4 with TRBJ2-1; 9 bases fit TRBD2. This receptor was identified in a young woman in good health. Source material: memory (CD45RO+) T cells sorted from blood. CDR3 sequence reads: CASSFGGREDNEQFF. CDR3 nucleotides: TGTGCCAGCAGTTTTGGCGGGAGGGAGGACAATGAGCAGTTCTTC.